The next 11 T cell receptor beta chains were all read from a single sample in a study of blood T cell repertoires in COVID-19. Here immunoSEQ multiplex PCR was the method, and the copy in TCRdb shows in-frame clones only, minus some. Of under 300,000 clones in the sample, 80% to 90% were seen once. Sequencing was done on a sample of PBMCs or T cells enriched from blood (not recorded which). The receptors derive from a man aged 40-49 years who had recovered from COVID-19.

This clone was recorded only once. The rearrangement uses TRBV19 and TRBJ2-6, with 10 bases matching TRBD1. This CDR3 spans 17 amino acids. Germline lookup yields CDR1 LNHDA and CDR2 SQIVND (reference sequence). V gave up 4 bases and J gave up 2 bases; unmatched junction bases: 5. CDR3 residues: CASSTGTGVAGANVLTF. The CDR3, as DNA: TGTGCCAGTAGTACAGGGACAGGGGTAGCTGGGGCCAACGTCCTGACTTTC.

J is TRBJ1-2 and V is TRBV4-3; D is undetermined. Germline values: CDR1 LGHNA, CDR2 YSLEER. There are 15 residues in the CDR3. V lost 0 bases and J lost 4, with 12 bases in between. In DNA form, the CDR3 reads TGCGCCAGCAGCCAAGATTCGGTAGCGATCTATGGCTACACCTTC. This translates into CASSQDSVAIYGYTF.

CDR3 sequence reads: CASSPKGGFAGELFF. CDR3 coding DNA: TGTGCCAGCAGCCCGAAAGGGGGCTTCGCCGGGGAGCTGTTTTTT. The V call is TRBV5-6, the J call TRBJ2-2; 7 bases agree with TRBD1. CDR1 is SGHDT, CDR2 YYEEEE, per germline. V lost 4 bases, J lost 6 bases, and 9 bases stayed unmatched. The CDR3 is made up of 15 amino acids.

The J gene is TRBJ1-5, the V gene TRBV18, with 9 bases lining up with TRBD1. The CDR3 extends over 14 amino acids. Germline-derived CDR1 and CDR2 are KGHSH and LQKENI. Trimming took 3 bases from V and 6 from J; bases not matched to a gene: 3. In DNA, the CDR3 is TGTGCCAGCTCACCGGGGACAGGGTCTCAGCCCCAGCATTTT. This gives the protein CASSPGTGSQPQHF.

V usage is TRBV9 and J usage is TRBJ1-4; TRBD1 matches 9 bases. Germline trimming cut 4 bases from V and 8 bases from J; bases unmatched to any gene: 9. The germline V gene encodes CDR1 SGDLS and CDR2 YYNGEE. This CDR3 has 15 residues. CDR3 DNA: TGTGCCAGCAGCCCCCGACAGGGGGTAGGGGAAAAACTGTTTTTT. This translates into CASSPRQGVGEKLFF.

The V gene is TRBV7-3, the J gene TRBJ2-2; 10 positions agree with TRBD1. The CDR3 totals 16 residues. Germline CDR1 reads SGHTA; CDR2 reads FQGTGA. V lost 4 bases to trimming and J lost 3 bases; unmatched junction nucleotides: 5. The CDR3 region has the DNA TGTGCCAGCAGCTCTGACAGGGGGCTGGACACCGGGGAGCTGTTTTTT. As protein: CASSSDRGLDTGELFF.

J is TRBJ2-2 and V is TRBV18, with no clear D. V was trimmed by 5 bases and J by 4 bases, leaving 17 bases between them. The CDR3 consists of 16 residues. Germline V CDR1 and CDR2: KGHSH, LQKENI. The CDR3 protein is CASSSPTGFGTGELFF. Written as DNA, the CDR3 is TGTGCCAGCTCATCCCCGACGGGTTTCGGCACCGGGGAGCTGTTTTTT.

The V and J genes are TRBV7-7 and TRBJ2-6; D is unresolved. Germline V gives CDR1 SSHAT, CDR2 FNYEAQ (reference sequence). Between the trimmed V and J ends, which lost 2 bases and 0 bases, there was a span of 14 bases. CDR3 length equals 18 residues. The CDR3 loop reads CASSLYLDTPSGANVLTF. The CDR3 DNA reads TGTGCCAGCAGCTTATATCTTGACACGCCCTCTGGGGCCAACGTCCTGACTTTC. Drawing the rest from reference TRBV7-7 and TRBJ2-6, the complete variable domain is GAGVSQSPRYKVTKRGQDVTLRCDPISSHATLYWYQQALGQGPEFLTYFNYEAQPDKSGLPSDRFSAERPEGSISTLTIQRTEQRDSAMYRCASSLYLDTPSGANVLTFGAGSRLTVL.

The chain recombines TRBV9 with TRBJ1-1; 8 nucleotides agree with TRBD1. CDR1 and CDR2 from the germline V gene are SGDLS and YYNGEE. The CDR3 length is 18 residues. V shed 3 bases and J 2 bases; nucleotides not matched to a gene: 15. The chain's CDR3 is CASSASRQGKVFNTEAFF. The DNA of the CDR3 is TGTGCCAGCAGCGCGTCGAGACAGGGGAAGGTCTTCAACACTGAAGCTTTCTTT.

This clone was seen once. The gene calls are TRBV12-5 and TRBJ2-7; TRBD2 matches at 7 bases. This CDR3 contains 15 residues. Germline lookup yields CDR1 LGHNT and CDR2 FRNRAP. With 4 bases clipped from V and 3 bases from J, the junction kept 9 bases outside the gene matches. CDR3 nucleotide sequence: TGTGCTAGTGGTTGGGGTGCGGGGGAGATCTACGAGCAGTACTTC. Translated: CASGWGAGEIYEQYF.

CDR3 in amino acids: CAISEWAGASNEQFF. The DNA for the CDR3 is TGTGCCATCAGTGAGTGGGCGGGAGCTAGCAATGAGCAGTTCTTC. The chain couples TRBV10-3 to TRBJ2-1, with 7 positions matching TRBD2. This CDR3 has 15 amino acids. The ends lost 1 base at V and 6 bases at J; junction bases unmatched: 6. Germline V lookup: CDR1 ENHRY, CDR2 SYGVKD.